The TCR beta chain under discussion was sequenced for a study of blood T cell repertoires in COVID-19. Study context: Donors in the United States, Italy and Spain gave samples during acute or convalescent COVID-19.

In the original processing: Quantification of nucleated cells was approximated via reference gene primer amplification. Clones were read by immunoSEQ multiplex PCR, and TCRdb kept only the in-frame ones, dropping some. That table is the source of V, J and clone size, and D and trimming were worked out from the DNA. Of approximately 190,000 clones listed, more than 75% are singletons. CDR3 length: 15 amino acids. Germline V gene data show CDR1 as SGHTA and CDR2 as FQGTGA. V was shortened by 1 base and J by 1 base, with 10 bases between the two germline ends. Input material: peripheral blood. The chain couples TRBV7-3 to TRBJ1-1; D unclear. This receptor was taken from an older woman with COVID-19, enrolled during active disease. CDR3 DNA sequence: TGTGCCAGCAGCTTAAAACGGGTGGGGAACACTGAAGCTTTCTTT. This encodes CASSLKRVGNTEAFF.